These 14 T cell receptor beta chains originate from one sample sequenced in a study of CD8 T cells in Susac syndrome (dated by TCRdb to about 2019). The method was the immunoSEQ multiplex PCR assay. RNA was extracted using the RNeasy kit, and about 0.45 to 1 microgram was reverse transcribed with random hexamers. The public reads were quality trimmed at Q25 with fastp and then assembled into clones with MiXCR by TCRdb, keeping productive beta chains. Identical CDR3 proteins give one entry, which carries the most common genes and DNA. Counted in this sample were more than 150,000 distinct CDR3 sequences; around 95% of them appeared once. The ten most abundant clones make up 0.098% of the sample. The sample comprised CD4+ T cells from PBMCs. Source of these receptors: a human donor with Susac syndrome.

This sequence joins TRBV5-6 and TRBJ1-5; the D is unclear. Germline V gives CDR1 SGHDT, CDR2 YYEEEE. CDR3 length: 13 amino acids. Trimming stripped 0 bases from V and 3 bases from J, with 4 bases between. The CDR3 is CASSLASNQPQHF. The CDR3 coding sequence is TGTGCCAGCAGCTTGGCATCCAATCAGCCCCAGCATTTT. The full variable domain, in which reference TRBV5-6 and TRBJ1-5 provide the parts outside the CDR3, is DAGVTQSPTHLIKTRGQQVTLRCSPKSGHDTVSWYQQALGQGPQFIFQYYEEEERQRGNFPDRFSGHQFPNYSSELNVNALLLGDSALYLCASSLASNQPQHFGDGTRLSIL.

This clonotype was counted a few times. The CDR3 DNA sequence: TGTGCCAGCAGTTACTCGCAGGAGCCGAACTATGGCTACACCTTC. Translating gives CASSYSQEPNYGYTF. The chain uses TRBV6-2 or TRBV6-3 and TRBJ1-2; the D is unclear. The CDR3 is 15 residues long. Germline V gene data show CDR1 as MNHEY and CDR2 as SVGEGT. Trimming stripped 0 bases from V and 2 bases from J, with 10 bases between.

The V gene is TRBV5-4, the J gene TRBJ2-1; the match to TRBD1 covers 8 bases. The J segment lost 9 bases and the V segment lost 2 bases, leaving 13 bases of the junction unmatched. The CDR3 is made up of 16 amino acids. CDR1 SGHNT and CDR2 YYREEE come from the germline V gene (reference sequence). The CDR3 loop reads CASSFARTGTWSEQFF. The CDR3 DNA reads as TGTGCCAGCAGCTTCGCGAGGACAGGGACTTGGAGTGAGCAGTTCTTC.

The V gene is TRBV12-3 or TRBV12-4, the J gene TRBJ1-1, with D hard to call. V lost 6 bases, J lost 2 bases, and 16 bases lay in between. The CDR3 extends over 15 amino acids. The DNA for the CDR3 is TGTGCCAGCAGCGTGACCGGGGTTATCAACACTGAAGCTTTCTTT. This gives the protein CASSVTGVINTEAFF.

This clonotype was observed a few times. V and J are TRBV12-3 or TRBV12-4 and TRBJ1-2; D not resolved. V lost 3 bases, J lost 5 bases, and 10 bases lay in between. The CDR3 runs to 13 residues. In nucleotides, the CDR3 is TGTGCCAGCAGTTTGGAGGGAACTTATGGCTACACCTTC. Its translation: CASSLEGTYGYTF.

The V and J genes are TRBV7-3 and TRBJ2-1; the D call may be TRBD1 or TRBD2 (5 bases each). Germline lookup yields CDR1 SGHTA and CDR2 FQGTGA. The CDR3 has 16 residues. V was clipped by 0 bases and J by 7 bases, with 16 bases between them. This CDR3 reads CASSLTTGAVGNEQFF. CDR3 nucleotides: TGTGCCAGCAGCTTAACGACCGGGGCAGTCGGGAATGAGCAGTTCTTC.

This clonotype was picked up a small number of times. The chain is built from TRBV11-2 and TRBJ2-1; D is undetermined. Trimming removed 2 bases from V and 0 bases from J, with 2 bases in between. Germline assignment: CDR1 SGHAT and CDR2 FQNNGV. CDR3 length: 13 amino acids. The CDR3, as DNA: TGTGCCAGCAGCTTATCCTCCTACAATGAGCAGTTCTTC. Translated: CASSLSSYNEQFF.

Only one count was recorded for this clonotype. V and J are TRBV5-1 and TRBJ2-2, with 7 positions matching TRBD1. The CDR3 spans 13 residues. Trimming took 5 bases from V and 5 from J; bases not matched to a gene: 3. CDR1 and CDR2 from the germline V gene are SGHRS and YFSETQ. CDR3 DNA sequence: TGCGCCAGCAGGCTGACAGGGACCGGGGAGCTGTTTTTT. It yields the protein CASRLTGTGELFF.

CDR3 coding DNA: TGCAGTGCTAGGTCGATCGGATCCAGCTCCTACAATGAGCAGTTCTTC. Its translation is CSARSIGSSSYNEQFF. The chain couples TRBV20-1 to TRBJ2-1, with D unresolved. From germline, CDR1 is DFQATT and CDR2 SNEGSKA (reference sequence). The CDR3 runs to 16 residues. V shed 3 bases and J shed 0 bases, with 15 bases lying between them.

The chain carries TRBV6-2 or TRBV6-3 and TRBJ1-1, with 9 positions matching TRBD1. This CDR3 comprises 13 residues. Looked up from germline, CDR1 is MNHEY and CDR2 is SVGEGT. With 6 bases clipped from V and 8 bases from J, the junction kept 7 bases outside the gene matches. The CDR3 spells CASRATGGSEAFF. The DNA for the CDR3 is TGTGCCAGCAGAGCTACAGGGGGCTCCGAAGCTTTCTTT.

This clonotype has only one observation. The genes are TRBV20-1 and TRBJ1-6, with 11 bases that match TRBD1. Germline loops: CDR1 DFQATT, CDR2 SNEGSKA (reference sequence). V lost 6 bases and J lost 5; bases outside the gene matches: 9. The CDR3 totals 16 residues. CDR3 loop: CSAFRDRGTNNSPLHF. The CDR3, as DNA: TGCAGTGCATTCCGGGACAGGGGGACAAATAATTCACCCCTCCACTTT.

The chain uses TRBV12-3 or TRBV12-4 and TRBJ1-5; no reliable D call. CDR3 size: 12 residues. Trimming cost V 8 bases and J 1 base, with 6 bases left between them. CDR3 nucleotides: TGTGCCAGCGGAATAAGCAATCAGCCCCAGCATTTT. This codes for CASGISNQPQHF.

The genes are TRBV4-1 and TRBJ1-6; D unclear. Germline-derived CDR1 and CDR2 are MGHRA and YSYEKL. The CDR3 is made up of 15 amino acids. V lost 0 bases and J lost 9, with 12 bases in between. The CDR3 region has the DNA TGCGCCAGCAGCCAAGATAGGGATCCGGGTTCACCCCTCCACTTT. Protein product: CASSQDRDPGSPLHF.

CDR3 DNA: TGCAGTGCTAGCCCCGGACAGGGGGAATACGAGCAGTACTTC. It specifies CSASPGQGEYEQYF. The chain links TRBV20-1 to TRBJ2-7, with 10 bases matching TRBD1. Trimming removed 3 bases from V and 4 bases from J; junction bases left unmatched: 6. CDR1 and CDR2 from the germline V gene are DFQATT and SNEGSKA (reference sequence). The CDR3 sequence is 14 residues long.